A selection of T cell receptor beta chains follows, all from one sample in a study of cytomegalovirus exposure and HLA in healthy donors. The method was immunoSEQ multiplex PCR; TCRdb's version includes in-frame clones alone and lacks a portion of them. The sample records some 270,000 clones, about nine tenths being singletons. The sample comprised PBMCs. All receptors derive from a girl aged 2 to 10 in good health and CMV-seronegative. CDR3s include the opening cysteine and the closing phenylalanine or tryptophan. The D gene is left open where the match is weak. Expanded clones are given a class, and other clones once, few, many or no size at all.

j_call d_call v_call clone_size cdr3_length cdr3_nt cdr3_aa
TRBJ2-5 TRBD2 TRBV5-1 - 14 TGCGCCAGCAGCTTTGGGACTAGCGTTGAGACCCAGTACTTC CASSFGTSVETQYF
TRBJ1-2 TRBD1 TRBV7-9 - 15 TGTGCCAGCAGCCTCTCCCGGGACAGGGGCTATGGCTACACCTTC CASSLSRDRGYGYTF
TRBJ2-2 - TRBV11-2 - 16 TGTGCCAGCAGCCCTATCGGGACGGGGGTAACCGGGGAGCTGTTTTTT CASSPIGTGVTGELFF
TRBJ2-1 - TRBV6-6 once 16 TGTGCCAACTCGAGGAGGTCCGGGTCTTCCTACAATGAGCAGTTCTTC CANSRRSGSSYNEQFF
TRBJ1-2 - TRBV4-1 - 14 TGCGCCAGCAGCCAAGAACAGGGCGACTATGGCTACACCTTC CASSQEQGDYGYTF
TRBJ2-7 TRBD2 TRBV6-4 - 14 TGTGCCAGCTCACAGGCCCAGCGGGGTAACGAGCAGTACTTC CASSQAQRGNEQYF
TRBJ1-1 - TRBV4-2 - 16 TGTGCCAGCAGCCAAGATAAAGGGGGAGATGACACTGAAGCTTTCTTT CASSQDKGGDDTEAFF
TRBJ2-2 - TRBV5-4 - 14 TGTGCCAGCAGCACGGACACATTCACCGGGGAGCTGTTTTTT CASSTDTFTGELFF
TRBJ2-7 - TRBV28 - 12 TGTGCCAGCAATGCCGCGGGGTACGAGCAGTACTTC CASNAAGYEQYF
TRBJ1-2 - TRBV12-5 - 10 TGTGCTAGTATTTCCGATGGCTACACCTTC CASISDGYTF
TRBJ2-3 - TRBV27 - 16 TGTGCCAGCAGTAACTCAGGGTGGGTGAGCACAGATACGCAGTATTTT CASSNSGWVSTDTQYF
TRBJ2-7 - TRBV7-9 - 11 TGTGCCAGCAGCCTGAGCTACGAGCAGTACTTC CASSLSYEQYF
TRBJ2-3 TRBD2 TRBV5-5 - 17 TGTGCCAGCAGCGGACCGAATGGACTAGCCGGCACAGATACGCAGTATTTT CASSGPNGLAGTDTQYF
TRBJ2-7 - TRBV2 - 13 TGTGCCAGCAGAGGTAGGGGCAGTTACGAGCAGTACTTC CASRGRGSYEQYF
TRBJ2-5 - TRBV7-9 - 14 TGTGCCAGCAGCTTGTTAGCAGCCCAAGAGACCCAGTACTTC CASSLLAAQETQYF
TRBJ2-1 - TRBV5-1 - 13 TGCGCCAGCAGCTGGGGGGGGCACAATGAGCAGTTCTTC CASSWGGHNEQFF
TRBJ2-2 TRBD2 TRBV6-5 - 14 TGTGCCAGCAGGCGGGGGGGGAACACCGGGGAGCTGTTTTTT CASRRGGNTGELFF
TRBJ2-1 TRBD2 TRBV18 - 17 TGTGCCAGCTCACCGACCCTGGGACTATCCTCCTACAATGAGCAGTTCTTC CASSPTLGLSSYNEQFF
TRBJ2-2 TRBD2 TRBV7-2 - 19 TGTGCCAGCAGCTTAAGGAGACTAGCGGGAGGTACGAACACCGGGGAGCTGTTTTTT CASSLRRLAGGTNTGELFF
TRBJ2-7 TRBD1 TRBV5-1 - 14 TGCGCCAGCAGCTTGGTGCAGGGGGCCTACGAGCAGTACTTC CASSLVQGAYEQYF
TRBJ2-2 TRBD2 TRBV10-3 - 15 TGTGCCATCAGGCCCGGGACTAGCGGCGACGGGGAGCTGTTTTTT CAIRPGTSGDGELFF
TRBJ1-2 - TRBV19 - 12 TGTGCCAGTAGAGGGACATCCGATGGCTACACCTTC CASRGTSDGYTF
TRBJ1-1 - TRBV5-1 - 14 TGCGCCAGCAGCTCGGGATCGATGAACACTGAAGCTTTCTTT CASSSGSMNTEAFF
TRBJ2-1 TRBD2 TRBV2 - 16 TGTGCCACTTCGACATCGGGGCGGGAGTTGCTGGATGAGCAGTTCTTC CATSTSGRELLDEQFF
TRBJ1-1 TRBD1 TRBV30 - 12 TGTGCCTGGAGTCCCCGACAGGGGAAAGCTTTCTTT CAWSPRQGKAFF
TRBJ2-3 - TRBV7-2 - 16 TGTGCCAGCAGCCCTAGACAGAAAACTAGCACAGATACGCAGTATTTT CASSPRQKTSTDTQYF
TRBJ1-2 - TRBV4-1 - 13 TGCGCCAGCAGCCCCGCCGGGGGTACGGGCTACACCTTC CASSPAGGTGYTF
TRBJ1-5 TRBD1 TRBV4-1 - 14 TGCGCCAGCAGCCAAGGGACAGGTAATCAGCCCCAGCATTTT CASSQGTGNQPQHF
TRBJ1-5 - TRBV6-5 - 10 TGTGCCAGCATCCTCCCCCCCCAGCATTTT CASILPPQHF
TRBJ2-1 - TRBV6-5 - 13 TGTGCCAGCAGTTACTCTAGGGGAAATGAGCAGTTCTTC CASSYSRGNEQFF
TRBJ2-7 - TRBV21-1 few 16 TGTGCCAGCAGTCCTGGCGGGGACAGGCGATATTACGAGCAGTACTTC CASSPGGDRRYYEQYF
TRBJ2-1 TRBD2 TRBV6-5 once 12 TGTGCCAGCAGAGGGACTACCAATGAGCAGTTCTTC CASRGTTNEQFF
TRBJ2-1 - TRBV5-1 - 17 TGCGCCAGCAGCTTGGCCGTGACAGGATTGGACTACAATGAGCAGTTCTTC CASSLAVTGLDYNEQFF
TRBJ2-7 - TRBV2 - 12 TGTGCCAGCAGTGTATCCTCCTACGAGCAGTACTTC CASSVSSYEQYF
TRBJ2-5 - TRBV4-1 - 15 TGCGCCAGCAGCCACCAGACAGGCGACCAAGAGACCCAGTACTTC CASSHQTGDQETQYF
TRBJ2-5 TRBD2 TRBV7-2 - 15 TGTGCCAGCAGCGCGGGACTAGCGGGAGCGGAGACCCAGTACTTC CASSAGLAGAETQYF
TRBJ1-2 TRBD1 TRBV13 - 16 TGTGCCAGCAGCTTAGGCGGGACAGAAAGCCTCTATGGCTACACCTTC CASSLGGTESLYGYTF
TRBJ2-1 - TRBV4-1 - 18 TGCGCCAGCAGCCAAGATCCCAGCGCGGTTTCGGGCTACAATGAGCAGTTCTTC CASSQDPSAVSGYNEQFF
TRBJ1-1 TRBD1 TRBV7-9 - 19 TGTGCCAGCAGCTTACCCTTCCGGGACAGGGGGCGGAGAAGCACTGAAGCTTTCTTT CASSLPFRDRGRRSTEAFF
TRBJ1-5 TRBD1 TRBV15 few 16 TGTGCCACCAGCTCTTCGTGGACAGGGGACAATCAGCCCCAGCATTTT CATSSSWTGDNQPQHF
TRBJ2-7 TRBD2 TRBV7-6 - 16 TGTGCCAGCAGCTCCCGAGGGCGGGAGGGGACTTTCGAGCAGTACTTC CASSSRGREGTFEQYF
TRBJ1-6 TRBD1 TRBV10-3 - 15 TGTGCCATCAGTGAGTCTGCAGGGGGAAATTCACCCCTCCACTTT CAISESAGGNSPLHF
TRBJ2-1 TRBD2 TRBV6-5 - 16 TGTGCCAGCAGTTACACCGGGACTAGCGGATACAATGAGCAGTTCTTC CASSYTGTSGYNEQFF
TRBJ1-2 - TRBV28 - 14 TGTGCCAGCAAGGGAAGGGGTTTCCACTATGGCTACACCTTC CASKGRGFHYGYTF
TRBJ2-1 TRBD2 TRBV5-4 - 16 TGTGCCAGCAGCCTCGTGTCGGGGGGCTCCTACAATGAGCAGTTCTTC CASSLVSGGSYNEQFF
TRBJ2-7 TRBD1 TRBV10-3 - 15 TGTGCCACCTTCAACATTAATGGACAGGTCGACGAGCAGTACTTC CATFNINGQVDEQYF
TRBJ1-4 - TRBV4-2 - 19 TGTGCCAGCAGCCAAGATCTCCATAGGGGGGGGCCAACTAATGAAAAACTGTTTTTT CASSQDLHRGGPTNEKLFF
TRBJ2-5 TRBD2 TRBV27 - 13 TGTGCCAGCAGCCCTAGCGGGGAGGGGACCCAGTACTTC CASSPSGEGTQYF
TRBJ2-7 TRBD2 TRBV14 - 14 TGTGCCAGCAGCCAATCGGGACTAGCGTGGGAGCAGTACTTC CASSQSGLAWEQYF
TRBJ2-3 - TRBV7-2 - 15 TGTGCCAGCAGCTTAGGGGCCACTAGCACAGATACGCAGTATTTT CASSLGATSTDTQYF
TRBJ1-1 - TRBV30 - 14 TGTGCCTGGAGTCACGGGGGGGCGCCCACTGAAGCTTTCTTT CAWSHGGAPTEAFF
TRBJ1-2 TRBD1 TRBV7-8 - 13 TGTGCCAGCAGCTTGGGGACAGCCTATGGCTACACCTTC CASSLGTAYGYTF
TRBJ2-3 TRBD2 TRBV6-5 - 14 TGTGCCAGCAGGACTAGCGGACTCACAGATACGCAGTATTTT CASRTSGLTDTQYF